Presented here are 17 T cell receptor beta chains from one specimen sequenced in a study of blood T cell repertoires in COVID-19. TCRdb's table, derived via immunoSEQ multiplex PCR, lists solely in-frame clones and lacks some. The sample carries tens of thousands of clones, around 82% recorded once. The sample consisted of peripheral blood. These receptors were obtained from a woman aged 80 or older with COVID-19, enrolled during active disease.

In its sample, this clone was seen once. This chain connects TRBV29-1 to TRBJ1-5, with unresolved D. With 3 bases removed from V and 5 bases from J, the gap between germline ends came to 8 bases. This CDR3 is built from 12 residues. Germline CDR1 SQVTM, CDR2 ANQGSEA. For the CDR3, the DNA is TGCAGCGTTGAGTTGGAGGATCAGCCCCAGCATTTT. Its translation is CSVELEDQPQHF.

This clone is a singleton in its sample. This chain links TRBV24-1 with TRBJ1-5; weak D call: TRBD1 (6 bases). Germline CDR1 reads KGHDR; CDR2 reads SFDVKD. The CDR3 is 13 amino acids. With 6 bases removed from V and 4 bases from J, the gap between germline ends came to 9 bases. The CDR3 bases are TGTGCCACCAGTTTACAGGGAAATCAGCCCCAGCATTTT. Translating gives CATSLQGNQPQHF.

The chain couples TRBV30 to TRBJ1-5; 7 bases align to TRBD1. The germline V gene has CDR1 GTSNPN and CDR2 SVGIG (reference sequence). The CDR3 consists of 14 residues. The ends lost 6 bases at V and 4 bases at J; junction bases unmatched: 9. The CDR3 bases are TGTGCCTGTCGTGGGGGGACAGATAATCAGCCCCAGCATTTT. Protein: CACRGGTDNQPQHF.

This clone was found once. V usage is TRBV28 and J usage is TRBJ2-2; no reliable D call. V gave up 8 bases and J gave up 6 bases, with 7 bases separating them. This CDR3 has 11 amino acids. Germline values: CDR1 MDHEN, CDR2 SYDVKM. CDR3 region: CASGYSGELFF. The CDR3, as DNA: TGTGCCAGCGGTTACTCCGGGGAGCTGTTTTTT.

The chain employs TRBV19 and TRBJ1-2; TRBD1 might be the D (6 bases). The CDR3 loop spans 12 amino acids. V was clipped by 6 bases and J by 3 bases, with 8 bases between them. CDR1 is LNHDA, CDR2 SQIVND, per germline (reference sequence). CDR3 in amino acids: CASRQGDYGYTF. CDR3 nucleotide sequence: TGTGCCAGTAGACAGGGCGACTATGGCTACACCTTC.

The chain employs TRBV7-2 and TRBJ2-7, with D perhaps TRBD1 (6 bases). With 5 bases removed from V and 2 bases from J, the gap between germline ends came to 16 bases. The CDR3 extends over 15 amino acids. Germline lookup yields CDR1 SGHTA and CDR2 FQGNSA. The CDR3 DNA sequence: TGTGCCAGCAGCGAAAGAGCCGGGGACACCTACGAGCAGTACTTC. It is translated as CASSERAGDTYEQYF.

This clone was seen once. Here the CDR3 DNA reads TGTGCCAGCTCACCTCAAGCCGTAGGGACAGTCAAAGAGACCCAGTACTTC. Residues: CASSPQAVGTVKETQYF. The V call is TRBV18, the J call TRBJ2-5; 7 bases fit TRBD1. In germline, CDR1 is KGHSH, CDR2 LQKENI. J was trimmed by 3 bases and V by 3 bases; bases with no gene match: 13. CDR3 size: 17 residues.

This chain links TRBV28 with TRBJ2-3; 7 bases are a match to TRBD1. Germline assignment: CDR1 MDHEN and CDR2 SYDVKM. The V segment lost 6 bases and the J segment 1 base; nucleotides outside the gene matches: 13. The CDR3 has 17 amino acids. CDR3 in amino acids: CASSYPLTGVRTDTQYF. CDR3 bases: TGTGCCAGCAGCTACCCCCTCACAGGGGTCCGCACAGATACGCAGTATTTT.

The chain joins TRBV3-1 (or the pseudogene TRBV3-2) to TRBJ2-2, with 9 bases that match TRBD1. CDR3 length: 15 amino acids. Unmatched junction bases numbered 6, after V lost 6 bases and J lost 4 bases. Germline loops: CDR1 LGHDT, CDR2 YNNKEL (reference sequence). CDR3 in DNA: TGTGCCAGCAGTATACAGGGGGCGAGCACCGGGGAGCTGTTTTTT. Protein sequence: CASSIQGASTGELFF.

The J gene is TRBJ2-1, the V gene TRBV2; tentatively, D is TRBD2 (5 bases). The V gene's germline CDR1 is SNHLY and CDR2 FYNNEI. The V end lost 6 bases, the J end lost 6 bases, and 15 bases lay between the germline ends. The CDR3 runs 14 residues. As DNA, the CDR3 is TGTGCCAGCAGCTCCCGGGGTTTCCGCAATGAGCAGTTCTTC. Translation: CASSSRGFRNEQFF.

The CDR3 coding sequence is TGTGCCAGTACCGACAGTGTATCCTATAATTCACCCCTCCACTTT. Its translation is CASTDSVSYNSPLHF. The J gene is TRBJ1-6, the V gene TRBV19; D perhaps matches TRBD1 (5 bases). V was cut by 7 bases and J by 1 base, with 11 bases left in between. The CDR3 extends over 15 amino acids. CDR1 is LNHDA and CDR2 is SQIVND in the germline V gene (reference sequence). Combining the CDR3 with reference TRBV19 and TRBJ1-6 gives the whole variable domain DGGITQSPKYLFRKEGQNVTLSCEQNLNHDAMYWYRQDPGQGLRLIYYSQIVNDFQKGDIAEGYSVSREKKESFPLTVTSAQKNPTAFYLCASTDSVSYNSPLHFGNGTRLTVT.

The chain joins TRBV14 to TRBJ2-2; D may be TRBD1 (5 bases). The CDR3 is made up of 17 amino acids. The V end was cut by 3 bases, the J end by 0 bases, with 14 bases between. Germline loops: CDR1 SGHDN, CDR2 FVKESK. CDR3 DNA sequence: TGTGCCAGCAGCCACCAGACAGCTCTATCGAACACCGGGGAGCTGTTTTTT. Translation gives CASSHQTALSNTGELFF.

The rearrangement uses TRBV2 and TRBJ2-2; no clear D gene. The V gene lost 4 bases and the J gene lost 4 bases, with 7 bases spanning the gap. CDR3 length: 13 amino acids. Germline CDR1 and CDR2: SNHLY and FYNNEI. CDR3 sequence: CASSGGLTGELFF. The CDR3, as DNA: TGTGCCAGCAGTGGTGGGCTCACCGGGGAGCTGTTTTTT. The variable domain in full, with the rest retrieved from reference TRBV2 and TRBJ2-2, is EPEVTQTPSHQVTQMGQEVILRCVPISNHLYFYWYRQILGQKVEFLVSFYNNEISEKSEIFDDQFSVERPDGSNFTLKIRSTKLEDSAMYFCASSGGLTGELFFGEGSRLTVL.

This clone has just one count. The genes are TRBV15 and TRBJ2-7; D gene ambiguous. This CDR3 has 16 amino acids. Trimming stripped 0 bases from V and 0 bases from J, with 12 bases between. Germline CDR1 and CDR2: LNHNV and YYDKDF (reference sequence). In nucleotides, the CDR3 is TGTGCCACCAGCAGAGATTACCCTAGGAACTCCTACGAGCAGTACTTC. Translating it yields CATSRDYPRNSYEQYF.

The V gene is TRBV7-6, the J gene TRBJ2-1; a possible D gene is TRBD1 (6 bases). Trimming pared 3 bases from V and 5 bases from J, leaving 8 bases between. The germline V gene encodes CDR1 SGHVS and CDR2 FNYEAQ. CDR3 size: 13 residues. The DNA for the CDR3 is TGTGCCAGCAGCTTGGGACAACACAATGAGCAGTTCTTC. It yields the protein CASSLGQHNEQFF. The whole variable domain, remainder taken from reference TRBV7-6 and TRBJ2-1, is GAGVSQSPRYKVTKRGQDVALRCDPISGHVSLYWYRQALGQGPEFLTYFNYEAQQDKSGLPNDRFSAERPEGSISTLTIQRTEQRDSAMYRCASSLGQHNEQFFGPGTRLTVL.

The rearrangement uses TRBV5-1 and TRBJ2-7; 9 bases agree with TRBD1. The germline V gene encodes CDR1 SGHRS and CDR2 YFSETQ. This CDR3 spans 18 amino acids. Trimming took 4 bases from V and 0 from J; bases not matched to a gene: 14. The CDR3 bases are TGCGCCAGCAGCGTGGTCCCCGGACAGGGGAGTCCCTCCTACGAGCAGTACTTC. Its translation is CASSVVPGQGSPSYEQYF.

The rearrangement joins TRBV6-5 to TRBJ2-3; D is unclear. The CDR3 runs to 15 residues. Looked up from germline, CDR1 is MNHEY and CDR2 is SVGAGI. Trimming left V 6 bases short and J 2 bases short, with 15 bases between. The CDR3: CASSSSYLYTDTQYF. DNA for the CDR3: TGTGCCAGCAGCTCATCATACCTCTACACAGATACGCAGTATTTT.